Listed below are T cell receptor beta chains from one sample, sequenced in a study of identical twins. TCRdb reanalysed the 5' RACE reads using MiXCR and keeps one entry per CDR3 protein. The profile shows 400,000 to 500,000 distinct CDR3 sequences, 14% of them singletons. The same sample was also used in a study of yellow fever vaccine responses in identical twins.

The sequenced sample was CD4+ T cells sorted from blood. These receptors came from a woman aged 18-29 years in good health. Each CDR3 is given with its conserved first and last residue. The D gene is left open where the match is weak. Clone size, where shown, is once, few, many, or a class for clones that have expanded.

J: TRBJ1-6
size: .
D: .
V: TRBV7-9
CDR3: CASSQTDNSPLHF
DNA: TGTGCCAGCAGCCAGACAGATAATTCACCCCTCCACTTT

J: TRBJ2-4
size: .
D: .
V: TRBV29-1
CDR3: CSVEEPKRTGGSLAGGWSIQYF
DNA: TGCAGCGTTGAAGAACCAAAAAGGACAGGGGGCTCGCTAGCGGGAGGTTGGAGCATTCAGTACTTC

J: TRBJ2-2
size: .
D: .
V: TRBV7-3
CDR3: CASSLNPRTGELFF
DNA: TGTGCCAGCAGCTTAAATCCCCGAACCGGGGAGCTGTTTTTT

J: TRBJ2-2
size: .
D: .
V: TRBV5-1
CDR3: CASSLEGGRSTGELFF
DNA: TGCGCCAGCAGCTTGGAAGGAGGCCGCAGCACCGGGGAGCTGTTTTTT

J: TRBJ2-5
size: .
D: TRBD2
V: TRBV14
CDR3: CASSQLTSGRAQETQYF
DNA: TGTGCCAGCAGCCAATTGACTAGCGGGAGGGCCCAAGAGACCCAGTACTTC

J: TRBJ2-2
size: .
D: .
V: TRBV2
CDR3: CASSDYSVNTGELFF
DNA: TGTGCCAGCAGTGATTATTCTGTTAACACCGGGGAGCTGTTTTTT

J: TRBJ2-3
size: once
D: TRBD2
V: TRBV4-3
CDR3: CASSQDGVGLAGGPTDTQYF
DNA: TGCGCCAGCAGCCAAGATGGGGTAGGTCTAGCGGGAGGACCGACAGATACGCAGTATTTT

J: TRBJ2-2
size: .
D: .
V: TRBV7-9
CDR3: CASPIHGGALGTGELFF
DNA: TGTGCCAGCCCTATTCACGGAGGGGCGCTGGGCACCGGGGAGCTGTTTTTT

J: TRBJ2-3
size: many
D: .
V: TRBV7-2
CDR3: CASSLRTLPDTQYF
DNA: TGTGCCAGCAGCTTGAGGACTTTGCCAGATACGCAGTATTTT

J: TRBJ1-3
size: few
D: .
V: TRBV12-3/TRBV12-4
CDR3: CASSLLASGNTIYF
DNA: TGTGCCAGCAGTCTTCTAGCATCTGGAAACACCATATATTTT

J: TRBJ2-7
size: few
D: TRBD2
V: TRBV29-1
CDR3: CSVIPGTSRYEQYF
DNA: TGCAGCGTCATCCCCGGGACTAGCCGCTACGAGCAGTACTTC

J: TRBJ2-1
size: .
D: TRBD2
V: TRBV3-1
CDR3: CASRRLAGLNEQFF
DNA: TGTGCCAGCAGACGACTAGCGGGGCTCAATGAGCAGTTCTTC

J: TRBJ2-1
size: .
D: .
V: TRBV9
CDR3: CASSVGRLRGAVDEQFF
DNA: TGTGCCAGCAGCGTAGGTAGATTGAGGGGCGCAGTAGATGAGCAGTTCTTC